The present TCR beta chain was sequenced within a study of blood T cell repertoires in COVID-19. Study-level information: Collection of acute and convalescent COVID-19 samples took place in the United States, Italy and Spain. The analysed material was cDNA or gDNA that came from T cells, B-cell-depleted T cells, or PBMCs.

Seattle enrolled patients during active infection and tracked them longitudinally. V lost 1 base, J lost 4 bases, and 10 bases lay in between. Germline CDR1 reads LNHNV; CDR2 reads YYDKDF (reference sequence). There are 14 residues in the CDR3. Measured with immunoSEQ multiplex PCR; TCRdb has only the in-frame clones, and not every one. The table has under 400,000 clones, around 87% seen once. The clonotype comes from a woman aged 30 to 39 with COVID-19, enrolled during active disease. The material sequenced was peripheral blood. The chain carries TRBV15 and TRBJ2-5; the D gene is possibly TRBD1 (5 bases). The CDR3 protein is CATSRAGQAETQYF. DNA of the CDR3: TGTGCCACCAGCAGAGCAGGGCAAGCAGAGACCCAGTACTTC.